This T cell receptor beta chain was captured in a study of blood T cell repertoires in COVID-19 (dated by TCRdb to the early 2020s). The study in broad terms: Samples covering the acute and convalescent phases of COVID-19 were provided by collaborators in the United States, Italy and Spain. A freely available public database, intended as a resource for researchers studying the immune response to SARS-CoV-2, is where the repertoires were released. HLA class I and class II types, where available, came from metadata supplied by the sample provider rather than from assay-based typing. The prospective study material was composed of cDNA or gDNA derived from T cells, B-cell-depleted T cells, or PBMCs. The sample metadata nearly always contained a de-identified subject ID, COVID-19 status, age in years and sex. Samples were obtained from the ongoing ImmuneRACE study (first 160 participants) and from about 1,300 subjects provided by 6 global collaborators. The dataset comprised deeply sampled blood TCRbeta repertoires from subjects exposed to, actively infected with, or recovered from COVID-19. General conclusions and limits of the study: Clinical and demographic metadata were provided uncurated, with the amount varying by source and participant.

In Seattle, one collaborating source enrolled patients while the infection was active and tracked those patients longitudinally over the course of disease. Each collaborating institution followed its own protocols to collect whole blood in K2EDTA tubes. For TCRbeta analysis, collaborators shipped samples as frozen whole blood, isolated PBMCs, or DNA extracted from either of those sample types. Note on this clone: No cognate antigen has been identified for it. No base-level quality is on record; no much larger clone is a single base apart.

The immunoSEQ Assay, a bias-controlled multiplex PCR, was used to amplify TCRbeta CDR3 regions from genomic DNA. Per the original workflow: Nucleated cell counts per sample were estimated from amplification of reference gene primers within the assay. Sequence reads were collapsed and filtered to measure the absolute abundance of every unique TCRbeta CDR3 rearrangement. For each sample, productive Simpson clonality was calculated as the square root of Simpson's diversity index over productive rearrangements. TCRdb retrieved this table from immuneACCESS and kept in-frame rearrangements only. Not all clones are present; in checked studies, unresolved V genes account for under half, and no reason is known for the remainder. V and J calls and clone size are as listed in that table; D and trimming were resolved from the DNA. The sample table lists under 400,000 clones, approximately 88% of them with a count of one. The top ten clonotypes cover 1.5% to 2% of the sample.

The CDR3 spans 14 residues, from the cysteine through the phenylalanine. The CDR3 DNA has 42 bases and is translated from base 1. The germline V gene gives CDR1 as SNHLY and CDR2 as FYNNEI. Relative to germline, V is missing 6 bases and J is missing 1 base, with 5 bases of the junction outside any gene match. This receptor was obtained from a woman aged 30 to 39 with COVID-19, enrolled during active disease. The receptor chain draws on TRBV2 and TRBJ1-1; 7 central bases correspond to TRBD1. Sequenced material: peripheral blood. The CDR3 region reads CASSAGTENTEAFF. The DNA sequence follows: TGTGCCAGCAGCGCCGGGACAGAGAACACTGAAGCTTTCTTT.